The clone carrying this T cell receptor beta chain was observed a few times. The target antigen is unknown. The data were obtained in a study of identical twins. The study's findings and limits: Monozygotic twins shared more out-of-frame TCR alpha than recombination models predicted. Sharing of beta out-of-frame sequences by twins showed a weaker excess. Twin pairs' shared out-of-frame alpha sequences were enriched in low generation probability. Cord blood beta clonotypes present at high abundance carried fewer insertions; no such pattern appeared in memory repertoires.

TCRdb used MiXCR to reprocess the 5' RACE reads, holding one entry per CDR3 protein. The profile shows around 680,000 distinct CDR3 sequences, under 9% of them singletons. V lost 6 bases and J 6 bases, leaving 14 bases between the germline ends. The CDR3 runs to 14 residues. Germline lookup yields CDR1 MDHEN and CDR2 SYDVKM. This sample also belongs to another study, concerning yellow fever vaccine responses in identical twins.

Sequenced sample: PBMCs. The rearrangement uses TRBV28 and TRBJ2-2; D call uncertain. The receptor was derived from a young woman in good health. For the CDR3, the DNA is TGTGCCAGCAGCCGAGACCAAATCGCCGGGGAGCTGTTTTTT. Its protein product is CASSRDQIAGELFF.